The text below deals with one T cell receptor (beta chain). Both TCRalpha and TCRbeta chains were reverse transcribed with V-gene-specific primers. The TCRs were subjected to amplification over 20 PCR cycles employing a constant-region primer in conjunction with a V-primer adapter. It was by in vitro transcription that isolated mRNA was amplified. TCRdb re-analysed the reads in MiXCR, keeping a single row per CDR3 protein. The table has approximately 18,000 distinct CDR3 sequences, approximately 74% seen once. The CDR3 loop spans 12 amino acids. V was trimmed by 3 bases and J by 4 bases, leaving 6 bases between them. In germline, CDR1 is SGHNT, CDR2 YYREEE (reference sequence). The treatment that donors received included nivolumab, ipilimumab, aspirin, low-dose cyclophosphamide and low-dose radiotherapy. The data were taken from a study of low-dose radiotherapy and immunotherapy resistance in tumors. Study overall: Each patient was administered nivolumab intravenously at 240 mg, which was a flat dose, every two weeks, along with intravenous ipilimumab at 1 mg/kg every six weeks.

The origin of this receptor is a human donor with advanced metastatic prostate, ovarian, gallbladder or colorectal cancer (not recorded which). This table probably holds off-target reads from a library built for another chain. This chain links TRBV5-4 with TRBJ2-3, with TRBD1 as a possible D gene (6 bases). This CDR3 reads CASSYRADTQYF. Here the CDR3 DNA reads TGTGCCAGCAGCTACAGGGCAGATACGCAGTATTTT.